This TCR beta chain emerged from a study of cytomegalovirus exposure and HLA in healthy donors. Background on the study: Out of roughly 170 million T cells, an earlier analysis found about 100 million unique TCR beta sequences in total.

Participants comprised healthy donors of bone marrow. Germline V gene lookup returns CDR1 MDHEN and CDR2 SYDVKM. This CDR3 contains 14 residues. V gave up 6 bases and J gave up 0 bases, with 11 bases separating them. The primer mix had 60 Vbeta and 13 Jbeta primers. Repertoires were generated with immunoSEQ multiplex PCR, while TCRdb's copy carries only in-frame clones and drops some. This sample has some 200,000 clones, with approximately 70% found just once. The sample comprised PBMCs. This sequence was found in a man aged 40-50 years in good health and CMV-seropositive. The gene calls are TRBV28 and TRBJ2-5, with a tentative D call TRBD1 (6 bases). This CDR3 reads CASSRGDYQETQYF. The CDR3 nucleotides read TGTGCCAGCAGCAGGGGCGATTACCAAGAGACCCAGTACTTC.